The 26 T cell receptor beta chains below all came from one sample that was sequenced in a study of T cells in tumors after PD-1 blockade. Sequenced by immunoSEQ multiplex PCR; TCRdb stores in-frame clones only, minus some. The sample holds roughly 14,000 clones, roughly 80% seen once. The sequencing used PBMCs, collected after anti-PD-1 treatment. The receptors originated from a human donor with basal cell carcinoma.

V is TRBV4-1 and J is TRBJ2-1; possible D gene TRBD2, 5 bases. The length of the CDR3 is 16 residues. The germline gives CDR1 MGHRA, CDR2 YSYEKL. V was pared by 1 base and J by 5 bases, with 15 bases between. In nucleotides, the CDR3 is TGCGCCAGCAGCCAAGCGGACGGTGGGAGTAACAATGAGCAGTTCTTC. Translated: CASSQADGGSNNEQFF.

The chain uses TRBV7-2 and TRBJ2-7, with 7 bases aligning to TRBD1. The CDR3 loop spans 14 amino acids. V lost 5 bases and J lost 3; bases outside the gene matches: 7. The germline V gene encodes CDR1 SGHTA and CDR2 FQGNSA. CDR3 protein: CASSPDRAFYEQYF. DNA for the CDR3: TGTGCCAGCAGCCCAGACAGGGCCTTCTACGAGCAGTACTTC.

V and J are TRBV30 and TRBJ2-3; 10 bases agree with TRBD2. The CDR3 has 16 amino acids. Trimming removed 0 bases from V and 1 base from J; junction bases left unmatched: 4. Germline V gene data show CDR1 as GTSNPN and CDR2 as SVGIG (reference sequence). CDR3 sequence reads: CAWSVLAGVGTDTQYF. In nucleotides, the CDR3 is TGTGCCTGGAGTGTGCTAGCGGGAGTTGGCACAGATACGCAGTATTTT.

Note on this clone: A read error may account for a junction end that differs from germline. Other nucleotide sequences from this sample produce the same CDR3. The V gene is TRBV2, the J gene TRBJ2-1, with D possibly being TRBD2 (7 bases). CDR3 length equals 19 residues. Germline V gives CDR1 SNHLY, CDR2 FYNNEI. The CDR3 coding sequence is TGTGCCAGCTGTGATGGGGGGGCGCGGGCGGGGAGCTCCTACAATGAGCAGTTCTTC. Translating it yields CASCDGGARAGSSYNEQFF.

The V and J genes are TRBV6-6 and TRBJ2-7, with D perhaps TRBD2 (6 bases). The ends were cut back, 6 bases at V and 2 bases at J, with 20 bases in the middle. The CDR3 is made up of 16 amino acids. Germline V gene sequence: CDR1 MNHNY, CDR2 SVGAGI (reference sequence). CDR3 region: CASSPLPGDQAYEQYF. DNA of the CDR3: TGTGCCAGCAGCCCTCTCCCGGGGGACCAGGCCTACGAGCAGTACTTC.

The rearrangement joins TRBV4-1 to TRBJ2-7, with D maybe TRBD1 (6 bases). The CDR3 is made up of 15 amino acids. Germline CDR1 reads MGHRA; CDR2 reads YSYEKL. Trimming shortened V by 0 bases and J by 5 bases, and 14 bases separated the two germline ends. CDR3 protein: CASSQEWQGNDEQYF. CDR3 nucleotide sequence: TGCGCCAGCAGCCAAGAGTGGCAGGGGAACGACGAGCAGTACTTC.

V gene TRBV24-1 combines with J gene TRBJ1-4; a possible D gene is TRBD1 (5 bases). CDR1 and CDR2 from the germline V gene are KGHDR and SFDVKD. Trimming pared 2 bases from V and 4 bases from J, leaving 10 bases between. This CDR3 has 15 amino acids. The CDR3 loop is CATSDSTGFNEKLFF. The CDR3 DNA sequence: TGTGCCACCAGTGATTCAACAGGATTTAATGAAAAACTGTTTTTT.

This chain joins TRBV7-9 and TRBJ2-7; D is unclear. Germline V gives CDR1 SEHNR, CDR2 FQNEAQ (reference sequence). Trimming removed 2 bases at V and 0 bases at J, with 8 bases between. The CDR3 extends over 14 amino acids. CDR3 coding DNA: TGTGCCAGCAGCTTATCCGGAAGCTCCTACGAGCAGTACTTC. Amino acids: CASSLSGSSYEQYF.

The chain has TRBV6-5 and TRBJ1-2; perhaps TRBD1 as D (5 bases). Trimming shortened V by 2 bases and J by 8 bases, and 15 bases separated the two germline ends. The CDR3 covers 14 residues. Germline CDR1 and CDR2: MNHEY and SVGAGI. The CDR3 sequence: CASSYDDRITGYTF. As DNA, the CDR3 is TGTGCCAGCAGTTACGACGACAGAATAACCGGCTACACCTTC.

Details on this clone: At one end the junction does not follow the germline gene, possibly because of a read error. In the same sample, other DNA sequences code for this CDR3. The CDR3 loop reads CASSQSQFGRERRF. The CDR3 bases are TGCGCCAGCAGCCAATCACAATTCGGGCGGGAGAGACGCTTC. This chain uses TRBV4-1 with TRBJ2-7, with 7 bases lining up with TRBD2. From germline, CDR1 is MGHRA and CDR2 YSYEKL. This CDR3 contains 14 residues.

The genes are TRBV6-4 and TRBJ2-2; D is uncertain. The V gene's germline CDR1 is MRHNA and CDR2 SNTAGT. The CDR3 is 13 residues long. V lost 6 bases and J lost 1, with 6 bases in between. The CDR3 coding sequence is TGTGCCAGCAGCCCCAAGAACACCGGGGAGCTGTTTTTT. This sequence encodes CASSPKNTGELFF.

Only a few counts were recorded for this clone. The genes are TRBV13 and TRBJ2-1; 9 positions match TRBD2. The CDR3 sequence is 15 residues long. Looked up from germline, CDR1 is PRHDT and CDR2 is FYEKMQ (reference sequence). Trimming at V came to 5 bases and at J to 2 bases, leaving 4 bases not matched to a gene. CDR3 amino acids: CASSDGGRAYNEQFF. The CDR3 region has the DNA TGTGCCAGCAGCGACGGCGGGAGGGCCTACAATGAGCAGTTCTTC.

This rearrangement joins TRBV6-5 to TRBJ1-6; D ambiguous. The germline V gene encodes CDR1 MNHEY and CDR2 SVGAGI. The CDR3 consists of 14 residues. Trimming took 5 bases from V and 9 from J, leaving 14 bases between them. CDR3 coding DNA: TGTGCCAGCAGTAATGACGGATCGGGTTCACCCCTCCACTTT. Its protein is CASSNDGSGSPLHF.

The V and J genes are TRBV18 and TRBJ2-3; D not certain. In germline, CDR1 is KGHSH, CDR2 LQKENI. V was cut by 1 base and J by 3 bases, with 8 bases left in between. This CDR3 contains 14 residues. This CDR3 reads CASSPQVRTDTQYF. The CDR3 region has the DNA TGTGCCAGCTCACCACAGGTTAGGACAGATACGCAGTATTTT.

This clone appeared a few times. An end of the junction differs from the germline gene, which may be a read error. V usage is TRBV2 and J usage is TRBJ2-7, with 9 bases aligning to TRBD1. The CDR3 has 14 amino acids. CDR1 and CDR2 (germline): SNHLY, FYNNEI. CDR3 loop: CASTEQGATYEQYF. Written as DNA, the CDR3 is TGTGCCAGCACTGAACAGGGGGCCACCTACGAGCAGTACTTC.

This chain links TRBV5-1 with TRBJ2-1; D might be TRBD2 (7 bases). Germline CDR1 is SGHRS and CDR2 is YFSETQ. Between the trimmed V and J ends, which lost 0 bases and 7 bases, there was a span of 17 bases. There are 16 residues in the CDR3. In nucleotides, the CDR3 is TGCGCCAGCAGCTTGGTTTATCGGGGGGCCATGAATGAGCAGTTCTTC. Its translation: CASSLVYRGAMNEQFF.

The V gene is TRBV20-1, the J gene TRBJ2-7; D may be TRBD1 (5 bases). The CDR3 spans 14 residues. Germline V gene sequence: CDR1 DFQATT, CDR2 SNEGSKA (reference sequence). The V and J ends lost 3 bases and 6 bases respectively, with 18 bases between them. The CDR3 spells CSASLDPRGSEQYF. In nucleotides, the CDR3 is TGCAGTGCTAGTTTGGACCCAAGGGGCTCCGAGCAGTACTTC.

The V and J genes are TRBV25-1 and TRBJ2-5; 10 bases align to TRBD1. The V gene end was trimmed by 2 bases and the J gene end by 4 bases; junction bases not matched to a gene: 4. CDR1 and CDR2 (germline): MGHDK, SYGVNS. The CDR3 has 15 residues. The CDR3 sequence: CASSEGDRGPETQYF. DNA for the CDR3: TGTGCCAGCAGTGAAGGGGACAGGGGCCCAGAGACCCAGTACTTC.

This clone appeared a single time. The rearrangement joins TRBV6-5 to TRBJ2-5; D may be TRBD1 (6 bases). The germline CDR1 and CDR2 sequences are MNHEY and SVGAGI. The CDR3 extends over 13 amino acids. Trimming took 5 bases from V and 5 from J, leaving 12 bases between them. CDR3 in DNA: TGTGCCAGCAGTAACAGGGCCGCCGAGACCCAGTACTTC. Translation: CASSNRAAETQYF.

The chain is built from TRBV7-3 and TRBJ2-1; D may correspond to TRBD1 or TRBD2 (5 bases each). The CDR3 extends over 14 amino acids. Germline CDR1 reads SGHTA; CDR2 reads FQGTGA. The V end was cut by 5 bases, the J end by 5 bases, with 13 bases between. The CDR3 DNA is TGTGCCAGCAGCAAGACGGGACCTAACAATGAGCAGTTCTTC. Translation: CASSKTGPNNEQFF.

The rearrangement uses TRBV11-1 and TRBJ2-1, with 13 nucleotides matching TRBD2. After removal of 5 bases from V and 6 bases from J, the junction contained 7 bases not matched to a gene. Germline CDR1 SGHAT, CDR2 FQDESV (reference sequence). This CDR3 region has 16 residues. CDR3 sequence (DNA): TGTGCCAGCAGCCCAAGCAGACTAGCGGGGGGCAATGAGCAGTTCTTC. Amino acids: CASSPSRLAGGNEQFF.

Only a few counts were recorded for this clone. V usage is TRBV29-1 and J usage is TRBJ2-5; 9 nucleotides align to TRBD2. J lost 1 base, V lost 4 bases, and 4 bases had no gene match. This CDR3 region has 14 residues. Germline V gene data show CDR1 as SQVTM and CDR2 as ANQGSEA. The CDR3 nucleotides read TGCAGCGTTGCGGCTAGCGGGACCCAAGAGACCCAGTACTTC. Protein: CSVAASGTQETQYF.

This clone counts as medium-sized. The chain carries TRBV5-6 and TRBJ1-2, with TRBD1 identical over 7 bases. Germline V lookup: CDR1 SGHDT, CDR2 YYEEEE. This CDR3 has 16 amino acids. V trimming: 6 bases; J trimming: 3 bases; junction bases outside the gene matches: 14. CDR3 in DNA: TGTGCCAGCAACCAAATGACAGGGCGGGGGGACTATGGCTACACCTTC. Its translation is CASNQMTGRGDYGYTF.

The genes are TRBV7-9 and TRBJ2-2; 12 positions match TRBD1. Germline values: CDR1 SEHNR, CDR2 FQNEAQ (reference sequence). The CDR3 sequence is 17 residues long. V shed 4 bases, J shed 7 bases, and the junction held 10 bases outside the gene matches. The CDR3 region has the DNA TGTGCCAGCAGCTCGCGGGACAGGGGGCGCATCTACGGGGAGCTGTTTTTT. Translated, it gives CASSSRDRGRIYGELFF.

The chain employs TRBV9 and TRBJ2-3; TRBD2 matches 10 bases. The CDR3 is 17 residues long. Germline trimming cut 0 bases from V and 1 base from J; bases unmatched to any gene: 5. Germline lookup yields CDR1 SGDLS and CDR2 YYNGEE. In DNA form, the CDR3 reads TGTGCCAGCAGCGTAGGAGCGGGGGGGCAGGGCACAGATACGCAGTATTTT. This encodes CASSVGAGGQGTDTQYF.

The chain employs TRBV5-1 and TRBJ2-5; tentatively, D is TRBD1 (6 bases). The CDR3 spans 14 residues. Germline CDR1 and CDR2: SGHRS and YFSETQ. Deletions cut 0 bases from V and 5 bases from J, with 11 bases between. The CDR3 region has the DNA TGCGCCAGCAGCTTGGCAGGGGCGCAGGAGACCCAGTACTTC. Protein: CASSLAGAQETQYF.